The text below deals with one T cell receptor (beta chain). Antigen specificity is unknown. The record originates from a study of cytomegalovirus exposure and HLA in healthy donors. In the PCR, 60 Vbeta and 13 Jbeta primers were used. The assay was immunoSEQ multiplex PCR, and TCRdb's table has in-frame clones only and misses some. The sample holds about 100,000 clones; about four fifths are singletons and the top ten take roughly 5.1%. Study-wide findings and caveats: An analysis that was carried out later associated 16,000 or so TCR beta sequences with HLA alleles at 0.05 false discovery rate. TCR beta V segments were, for the most part, productive about 87% or about 30% of the time in an earlier analysis.

This TCR was sampled from a man aged 40-55 years in good health and CMV-seropositive. The specimen sequenced was PBMCs.

CDR3 loop: CASSPGSSSQPQHF. The CDR3 DNA sequence: TGTGCCAGCAGCCCGGGGAGTTCTTCTCAGCCCCAGCATTTT. The V call is TRBV7-2, the J call TRBJ1-5; the D is unclear. Germline V CDR1 and CDR2: SGHTA, FQGNSA. The CDR3 has 14 residues. V dropped 5 bases and J dropped 6 bases, with 14 bases sitting between them. The full variable domain, in which reference TRBV7-2 and TRBJ1-5 provide the parts outside the CDR3, is GAGVSQSPSNKVTEKGKDVELRCDPISGHTALYWYRQSLGQGLEFLIYFQGNSAPDKSGLPSDRFSAERTGGSVSTLTIQRTQQEDSAVYLCASSPGSSSQPQHFGDGTRLSIL.